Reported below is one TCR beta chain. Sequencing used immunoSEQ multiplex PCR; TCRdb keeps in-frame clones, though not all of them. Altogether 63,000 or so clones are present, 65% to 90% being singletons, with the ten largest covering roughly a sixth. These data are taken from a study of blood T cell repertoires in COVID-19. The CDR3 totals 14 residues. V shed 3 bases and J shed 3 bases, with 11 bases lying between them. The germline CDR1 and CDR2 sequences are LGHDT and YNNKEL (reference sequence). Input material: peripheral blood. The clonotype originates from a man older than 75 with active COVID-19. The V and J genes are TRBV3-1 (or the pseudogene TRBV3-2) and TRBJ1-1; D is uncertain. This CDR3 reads CASSHTAGDTEAFF. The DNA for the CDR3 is TGTGCCAGCAGCCATACGGCCGGAGACACTGAAGCTTTCTTT.